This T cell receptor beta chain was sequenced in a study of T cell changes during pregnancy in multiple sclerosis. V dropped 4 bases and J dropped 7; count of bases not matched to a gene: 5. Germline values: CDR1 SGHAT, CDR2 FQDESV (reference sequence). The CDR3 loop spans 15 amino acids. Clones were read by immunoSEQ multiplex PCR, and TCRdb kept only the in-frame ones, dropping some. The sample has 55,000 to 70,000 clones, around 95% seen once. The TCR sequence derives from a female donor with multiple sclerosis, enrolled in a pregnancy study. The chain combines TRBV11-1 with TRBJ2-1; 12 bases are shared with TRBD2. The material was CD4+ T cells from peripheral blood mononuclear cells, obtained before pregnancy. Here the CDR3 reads CASSYLAGGANEQFF. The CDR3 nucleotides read TGTGCCAGCAGCTATCTAGCGGGAGGGGCGAATGAGCAGTTCTTC.